Presented here are 26 T cell receptor beta chains from one specimen sequenced in a study of multiple sclerosis patients with progressive multifocal leukoencephalopathy. Measured with immunoSEQ multiplex PCR; TCRdb has only the in-frame clones, and not every one. The table lists more than 30,000 clones, roughly 86% of them singletons. Time point denoted: time of PML onset. Material: PBMCs, obtained from a patient treated with natalizumab. The receptors shown here come from a middle-aged woman with progressive multifocal leukoencephalopathy.

The chain links TRBV19 to TRBJ1-1, with D perhaps matching TRBD1 (5 bases). Germline V gene lookup returns CDR1 LNHDA and CDR2 SQIVND (reference sequence). This CDR3 has 13 residues. The germline V and J ends were trimmed by 3 bases and 7 bases, with 12 bases remaining between them. As DNA, the CDR3 is TGTGCCAGTAGTATTCTAGAAACAGGTGAAGCTTTCTTT. Amino acids: CASSILETGEAFF.

J is TRBJ2-1 and V is TRBV5-1; TRBD2 aligns across 14 bases. Losses at the gene ends were 3 bases for V and 5 bases for J; bases not matched to a gene: 10. Germline CDR1 is SGHRS and CDR2 is YFSETQ. The CDR3 consists of 18 residues. CDR3 protein: CASSSSGTSGRTDNEQFF. DNA of the CDR3: TGCGCCAGCAGCTCCTCCGGGACTAGCGGGAGAACCGACAATGAGCAGTTCTTC.

The chain's CDR3 is CASSLSGHPNTEAFF. CDR3 sequence (DNA): TGTGCCAGCAGTTTATCGGGGCACCCGAACACTGAAGCTTTCTTT. This chain connects TRBV27 to TRBJ1-1, with D possibly matching TRBD1 (5 bases). V shed 0 bases and J shed 1 base, with 9 bases lying between them. Germline CDR1 MNHEY, CDR2 SMNVEV (reference sequence). CDR3 length: 15 residues.

This chain joins TRBV4-3 and TRBJ2-7; D gene unclear. CDR3 length: 15 residues. V lost 0 bases, J lost 2 bases, and 11 bases lay in between. CDR1 is LGHNA and CDR2 is YSLEER in the germline V gene. As DNA, the CDR3 is TGCGCCAGCAGCCAAGATCGGAGTTCTGCCTACGAGCAGTACTTC. Amino acid sequence: CASSQDRSSAYEQYF.

V gene TRBV7-3 combines with J gene TRBJ2-5, with TRBD2 as a possible D gene (7 bases). V shed 1 base and J shed 1 base, with 16 bases lying between them. The germline gives CDR1 SGHTA, CDR2 FQGTGA. The CDR3 runs 17 residues. The DNA of the CDR3 is TGTGCCAGCAGCTTAAGGGGGGGCAGAAGAACCCAAGAGACCCAGTACTTC. Amino acids: CASSLRGGRRTQETQYF.

The chain employs TRBV5-1 and TRBJ1-6; 7 bases line up with TRBD1. The J segment lost 8 bases and the V segment lost 0 bases, leaving 5 bases of the junction unmatched. This CDR3 is built from 15 residues. Germline V gene lookup returns CDR1 SGHRS and CDR2 YFSETQ. CDR3 amino acids: CASSLGRGPDSPLHF. The CDR3 DNA sequence: TGCGCCAGCAGCTTGGGTAGGGGGCCAGATTCACCCCTCCACTTT.

This CDR3 is CASTKAGRGNEKLFF. CDR3 nucleotides: TGTGCCAGTACCAAAGCCGGAAGGGGTAATGAAAAACTGTTTTTT. The chain carries TRBV19 and TRBJ1-4; TRBD1 might be the D (5 bases). CDR3 length: 15 amino acids. Trimming took 7 bases from V and 4 from J, leaving 16 bases between them. Germline loops: CDR1 LNHDA, CDR2 SQIVND (reference sequence).

The chain is built from TRBV9 and TRBJ2-1; no firm D call. CDR3 length: 16 amino acids. V lost 0 bases, J lost 0 bases, and 10 bases lay in between. Germline V gene sequence: CDR1 SGDLS, CDR2 YYNGEE. The CDR3, as DNA: TGTGCCAGCAGCGTAGGGGCTATGAGCTCCTACAATGAGCAGTTCTTC. Translation: CASSVGAMSSYNEQFF.

The rearrangement uses TRBV7-6 and TRBJ2-5; D remains ambiguous. V lost 2 bases and J lost 0, with 7 bases in between. The CDR3 length is 14 residues. Germline CDR1 reads SGHVS; CDR2 reads FNYEAQ. The CDR3 DNA follows: TGTGCCAGCAGCTTACCGACCGACCAAGAGACCCAGTACTTC. Translated, it gives CASSLPTDQETQYF.

V gene TRBV5-1 combines with J gene TRBJ1-1; the match to TRBD1 covers 8 bases. With 4 bases clipped from V and 3 bases from J, the junction kept 17 bases outside the gene matches. The germline gives CDR1 SGHRS, CDR2 YFSETQ. There are 18 residues in the CDR3. The DNA of the CDR3 is TGCGCCAGCAGCATCCCGGGACAGGAAGGCGTAGGGGACACTGAAGCTTTCTTT. It is translated as CASSIPGQEGVGDTEAFF.

The chain couples TRBV18 to TRBJ2-7, with D possibly TRBD1 on 5 matching bases. CDR3 length equals 13 residues. Germline loops: CDR1 KGHSH, CDR2 LQKENI. V was clipped by 0 bases and J by 6 bases, with 9 bases between them. The CDR3 here is CASSPPRVGEQYF. As DNA, the CDR3 is TGTGCCAGCTCACCACCCAGGGTGGGCGAGCAGTACTTC.

The genes are TRBV11-2 and TRBJ2-1, with TRBD2 matching 8 bases. Germline loops: CDR1 SGHAT, CDR2 FQNNGV. V was clipped by 4 bases and J by 3 bases; unmatched bases: 8. This CDR3 contains 16 residues. The CDR3 loop is CASSSSGGGVYNEQFF. The CDR3 DNA sequence: TGTGCCAGCAGCTCCTCGGGAGGGGGGGTCTACAATGAGCAGTTCTTC.

The rearrangement links TRBV11-2 to TRBJ2-7, with D hard to call. Germline V gives CDR1 SGHAT, CDR2 FQNNGV. Trimming pared 1 base from V and 7 bases from J, leaving 11 bases between. CDR3 length equals 13 residues. CDR3 sequence (DNA): TGTGCCAGCAGCTTAGCGCCGTCTCTGGAGCAGTACTTC. Its translation is CASSLAPSLEQYF. The variable domain in full, completed from reference TRBV11-2 and TRBJ2-7, reads EAGVAQSPRYKIIEKRQSVAFWCNPISGHATLYWYQQILGQGPKLLIQFQNNGVVDDSQLPKDRFSAERLKGVDSTLKIQPAKLEDSAVYLCASSLAPSLEQYFGPGTRLTVT.

The rearrangement uses TRBV4-3 and TRBJ2-7; 13 bases line up with TRBD2. Germline V gives CDR1 LGHNA, CDR2 YSLEER. This CDR3 region has 15 residues. The V and J ends lost 4 bases and 4 bases, in that order; junction bases with no gene match: 4. CDR3 sequence: CASSPRTSGGYEQYF. Written as DNA, the CDR3 is TGCGCCAGCAGCCCCCGGACTAGCGGGGGATACGAGCAGTACTTC.

This chain connects TRBV28 to TRBJ2-1; D gene uncertain. V was trimmed by 1 base and J by 5 bases, leaving 15 bases between them. This CDR3 has 16 amino acids. From germline, CDR1 is MDHEN and CDR2 SYDVKM. CDR3 nucleotides: TGTGCCAGCAGTTTATCCCCCCCAAATCCACACAATGAGCAGTTCTTC. It is translated as CASSLSPPNPHNEQFF.

The chain joins TRBV9 to TRBJ2-1; TRBD2 matches at 9 bases. Germline V gene sequence: CDR1 SGDLS, CDR2 YYNGEE. CDR3 length equals 14 residues. The ends lost 2 bases at V and 7 bases at J; junction bases unmatched: 4. CDR3 nucleotides: TGTGCCAGCAGCGTTGGTAGCGGGAGAAATGAGCAGTTCTTC. As protein: CASSVGSGRNEQFF.

This chain's CDR3 is CASSPDNQPQHF. CDR3 nucleotide sequence: TGTGCCAGCAGTCCGGACAATCAGCCCCAGCATTTT. The J gene is TRBJ1-5, the V gene TRBV9, with D hard to call. Trimming cost V 5 bases and J 3 bases, with 6 bases left between them. The CDR3 has 12 amino acids. Per germline, CDR1 SGDLS and CDR2 YYNGEE.

This chain connects TRBV28 to TRBJ1-2, with TRBD1 matching over 11 bases. Germline V lookup: CDR1 MDHEN, CDR2 SYDVKM. The CDR3 has 15 amino acids. J gave up 2 bases and V 5 bases, and 4 bases lay outside the gene matches. The CDR3 region is CASSLWTGGNYGYTF. The CDR3 region has the DNA TGTGCCAGCAGTCTCTGGACAGGGGGCAACTATGGCTACACCTTC.

V is TRBV5-8 and J is TRBJ1-1, with D maybe TRBD1 (6 bases). Germline assignment: CDR1 SGHTS and CDR2 YDEGEE. The CDR3 sequence is 16 residues long. V shed 4 bases and J shed 10 bases, with 26 bases lying between them. The CDR3 here is CASSIGTRGLGIGAFF. The CDR3 nucleotides are TGTGCCAGCAGCATCGGAACCAGGGGCCTCGGGATCGGAGCTTTCTTT.

DNA for the CDR3: TGTGCCAGCAGATTGGGAATTACCACCTACGAGCAGTACTTC. Translation gives CASRLGITTYEQYF. The rearrangement uses TRBV6-5 and TRBJ2-5; D uncertain. TRBJ2-7 explains the end of the DNA better; the J call may be wrong. The germline V gene encodes CDR1 MNHEY and CDR2 SVGAGI. The CDR3 loop spans 14 amino acids.

The chain uses TRBV2 and TRBJ1-4; D remains unclear. V lost 7 bases and J lost 7, with 16 bases in between. The CDR3 is 14 residues long. Germline V gene lookup returns CDR1 SNHLY and CDR2 FYNNEI. The DNA for the CDR3 is TGTGCCAGCACCGATCTGGGAGTTTTTGAAAAACTGTTTTTT. Protein product: CASTDLGVFEKLFF.

The CDR3: CASSSGQGQETQYF. The CDR3 nucleotides read TGTGCCAGCAGCTCGGGACAGGGTCAAGAGACCCAGTACTTC. The J gene is TRBJ2-5, the V gene TRBV11-1, with 9 bases aligning to TRBD1. Germline loops: CDR1 SGHAT, CDR2 FQDESV (reference sequence). Trimming cost V 4 bases and J 2 bases; bases outside gene matches: 2. This CDR3 has 14 amino acids.

The chain couples TRBV7-2 to TRBJ2-1; tentative D call: TRBD2 (6 bases). V lost 0 bases, J lost 9 bases, and 9 bases lay in between. The CDR3 totals 13 residues. Germline V gives CDR1 SGHTA, CDR2 FQGNSA. The CDR3 DNA sequence: TGTGCCAGCAGCTTAGCGGGACTGACTGAGCAGTTCTTC. The encoded protein is CASSLAGLTEQFF.

The gene calls are TRBV7-2 and TRBJ1-5, with D unresolved. This CDR3 contains 16 residues. Between the trimmed V and J ends, which lost 3 bases and 0 bases, there was a span of 12 bases. From germline, CDR1 is SGHTA and CDR2 FQGNSA. CDR3 loop: CASSLVASYSNQPQHF. The DNA for the CDR3 is TGTGCCAGCAGCTTGGTCGCCAGTTATAGCAATCAGCCCCAGCATTTT. Combining the CDR3 with reference TRBV7-2 and TRBJ1-5 gives the whole variable domain GAGVSQSPSNKVTEKGKDVELRCDPISGHTALYWYRQSLGQGLEFLIYFQGNSAPDKSGLPSDRFSAERTGGSVSTLTIQRTQQEDSAVYLCASSLVASYSNQPQHFGDGTRLSIL.

This rearrangement joins TRBV4-3 to TRBJ2-2, with D possibly matching TRBD1 (5 bases). The V gene lost 1 base and the J gene lost 3 bases, with 12 bases spanning the gap. The CDR3 is 16 amino acids. CDR1 and CDR2 from the germline V gene are LGHNA and YSLEER. In DNA, the CDR3 is TGCGCCAGCAGCCAAGGACGAGACAGACACACCGGGGAGCTGTTTTTT. It specifies CASSQGRDRHTGELFF.

The chain recombines TRBV5-4 with TRBJ2-7; D may match TRBD1 or TRBD2 (5 bases each). This CDR3 is built from 13 residues. Trimming took off 5 bases at V and 6 bases at J, with 15 bases between the two ends. Per the germline V gene, CDR1 is SGHNT and CDR2 is YYREEE (reference sequence). This CDR3 reads CASRTAGGLEQYF. Here the CDR3 DNA reads TGTGCCAGCAGGACAGCCGGAGGCCTCGAGCAGTACTTC.